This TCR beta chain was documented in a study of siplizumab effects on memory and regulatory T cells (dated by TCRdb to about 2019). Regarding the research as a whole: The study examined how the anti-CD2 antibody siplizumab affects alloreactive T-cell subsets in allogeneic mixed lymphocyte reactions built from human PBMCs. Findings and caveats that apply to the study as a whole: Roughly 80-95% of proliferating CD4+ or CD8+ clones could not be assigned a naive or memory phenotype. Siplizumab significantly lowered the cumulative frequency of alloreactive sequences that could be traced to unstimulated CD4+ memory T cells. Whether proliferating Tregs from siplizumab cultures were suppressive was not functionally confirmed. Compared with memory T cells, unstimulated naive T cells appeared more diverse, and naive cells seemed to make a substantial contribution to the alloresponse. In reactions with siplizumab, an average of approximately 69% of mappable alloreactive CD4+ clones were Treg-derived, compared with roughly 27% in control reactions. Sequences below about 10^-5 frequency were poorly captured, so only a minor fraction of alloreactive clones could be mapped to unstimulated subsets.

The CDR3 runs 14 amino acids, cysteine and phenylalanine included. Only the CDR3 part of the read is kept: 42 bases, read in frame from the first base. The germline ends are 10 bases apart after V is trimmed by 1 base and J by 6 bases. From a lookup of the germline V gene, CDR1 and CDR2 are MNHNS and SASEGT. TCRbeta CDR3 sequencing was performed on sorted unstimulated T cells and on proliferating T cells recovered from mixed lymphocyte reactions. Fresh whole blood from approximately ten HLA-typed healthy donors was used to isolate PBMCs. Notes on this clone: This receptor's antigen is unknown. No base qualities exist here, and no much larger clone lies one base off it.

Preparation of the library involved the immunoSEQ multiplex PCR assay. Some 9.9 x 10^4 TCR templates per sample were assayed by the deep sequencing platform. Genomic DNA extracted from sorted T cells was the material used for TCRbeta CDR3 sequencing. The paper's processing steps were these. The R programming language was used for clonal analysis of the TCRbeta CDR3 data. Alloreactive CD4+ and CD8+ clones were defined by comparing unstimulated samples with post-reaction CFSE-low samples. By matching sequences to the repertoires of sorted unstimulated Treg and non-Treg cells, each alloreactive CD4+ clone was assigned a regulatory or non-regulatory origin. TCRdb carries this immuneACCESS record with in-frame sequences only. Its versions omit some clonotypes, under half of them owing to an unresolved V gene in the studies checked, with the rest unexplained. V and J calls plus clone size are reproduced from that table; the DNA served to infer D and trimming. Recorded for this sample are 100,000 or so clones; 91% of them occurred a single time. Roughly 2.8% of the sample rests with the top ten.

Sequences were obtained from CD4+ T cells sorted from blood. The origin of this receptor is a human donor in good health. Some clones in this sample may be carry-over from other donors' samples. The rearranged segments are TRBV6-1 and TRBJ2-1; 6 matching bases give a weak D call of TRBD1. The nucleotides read TGTGCCAGCAGTGAAGGTATCAGGGGCAATGAGCAGTTCTTC. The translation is CASSEGIRGNEQFF.